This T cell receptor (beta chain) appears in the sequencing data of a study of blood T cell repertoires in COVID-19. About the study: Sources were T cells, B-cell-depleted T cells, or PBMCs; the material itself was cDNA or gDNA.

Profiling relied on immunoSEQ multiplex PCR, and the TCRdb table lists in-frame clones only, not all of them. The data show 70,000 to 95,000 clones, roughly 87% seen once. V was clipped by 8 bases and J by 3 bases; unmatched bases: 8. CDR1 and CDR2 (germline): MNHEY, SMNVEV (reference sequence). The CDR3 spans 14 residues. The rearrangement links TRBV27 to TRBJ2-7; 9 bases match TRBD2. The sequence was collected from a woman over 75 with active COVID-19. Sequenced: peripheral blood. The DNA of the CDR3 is TGTGCCAGCCGGCGGGGGGGGCGGTTCTACGAGCAGTACTTC. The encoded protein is CASRRGGRFYEQYF.